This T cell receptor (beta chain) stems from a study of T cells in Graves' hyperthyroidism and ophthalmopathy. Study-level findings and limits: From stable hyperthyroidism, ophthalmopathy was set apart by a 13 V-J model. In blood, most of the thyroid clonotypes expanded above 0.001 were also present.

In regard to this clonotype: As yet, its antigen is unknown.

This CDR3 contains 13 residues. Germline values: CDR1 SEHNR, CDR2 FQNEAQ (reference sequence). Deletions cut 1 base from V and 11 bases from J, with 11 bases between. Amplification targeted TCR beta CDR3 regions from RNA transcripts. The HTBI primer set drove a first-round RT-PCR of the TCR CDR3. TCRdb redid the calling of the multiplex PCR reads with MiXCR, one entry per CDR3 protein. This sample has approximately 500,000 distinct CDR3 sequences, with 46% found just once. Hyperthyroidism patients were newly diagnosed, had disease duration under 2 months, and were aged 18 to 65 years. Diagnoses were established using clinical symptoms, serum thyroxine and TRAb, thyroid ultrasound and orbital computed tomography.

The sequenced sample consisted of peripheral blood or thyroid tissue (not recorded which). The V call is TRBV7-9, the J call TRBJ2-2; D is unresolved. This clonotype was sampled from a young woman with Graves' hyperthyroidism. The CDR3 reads CASSLGVTKELFF. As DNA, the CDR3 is TGTGCCAGCAGCTTAGGAGTCACCAAAGAGCTGTTTTTT. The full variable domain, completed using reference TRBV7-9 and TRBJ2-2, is DTGVSQNPRHKITKRGQNVTFRCDPISEHNRLYWYRQTLGQGPEFLTYFQNEAQLEKSRLLSDRFSAERPKGSFSTLEIQRTEQGDSAMYLCASSLGVTKELFFGEGSRLTVL.